The 9 T cell receptor beta chains presented below share a single source sample, sequenced in a study of blood T cell repertoires in COVID-19. Here immunoSEQ multiplex PCR was the method, and the copy in TCRdb shows in-frame clones only, minus some. There are approximately 530,000 clones in the sample; 85% to 90% occur only once, and roughly 8.3% lies in the top ten. The sequenced sample consisted of peripheral blood. The source is a woman between 45 and 60 years old with COVID-19, enrolled during active disease.

This clone was detected only a few times. The chain couples TRBV10-3 to TRBJ2-2; 7 nucleotides agree with TRBD1. The CDR3 runs 11 residues. The germline V gene encodes CDR1 ENHRY and CDR2 SYGVKD. With 11 bases clipped from V and 6 bases from J, the junction kept 3 bases outside the gene matches. This CDR3 is CASTGSGELFF. For the CDR3, the DNA is TGTGCCTCGACAGGGTCCGGGGAGCTGTTTTTT.

The chain carries TRBV2 and TRBJ1-1, with 7 bases identical to TRBD1. The length of the CDR3 is 13 residues. Trimming cost V 6 bases and J 10 bases; bases outside gene matches: 11. Germline CDR1 reads SNHLY; CDR2 reads FYNNEI. The CDR3 reads CASRLGLTGRAFF. CDR3 DNA: TGTGCCAGCAGGTTAGGGTTGACAGGGAGAGCTTTCTTT.

V usage is TRBV5-4 and J usage is TRBJ2-2; maybe TRBD1 (6 bases). The CDR3 consists of 15 residues. Per the germline V gene, CDR1 is SGHNT and CDR2 is YYREEE (reference sequence). Trimming left V 4 bases short and J 4 bases short, with 14 bases between. DNA for the CDR3: TGTGCCAGCAGCATTAGGACAGTGACCACCGGGGAGCTGTTTTTT. Its translation is CASSIRTVTTGELFF.

The chain links TRBV19 to TRBJ1-4, with D tentatively TRBD1 (5 bases). V lost 3 bases and J lost 7, with 12 bases in between. The germline V gene has CDR1 LNHDA and CDR2 SQIVND (reference sequence). This CDR3 contains 14 residues. CDR3 amino acids: CASSMRQNREKLFF. In DNA form, the CDR3 reads TGTGCCAGTAGTATGAGACAGAATCGTGAAAAACTGTTTTTT.

This clone was observed a single time. The CDR3 coding sequence is TGCGCCAGCAGTGAGTTCCTACAGGGGAAGGGAACTGAAGCTTTCTTT. This encodes CASSEFLQGKGTEAFF. The V and J genes are TRBV10-2 and TRBJ1-1; 7 nucleotides match TRBD1. There are 16 residues in the CDR3. From germline, CDR1 is WSHSY and CDR2 SAAADI. V shed 1 base, J shed 5 bases, and the junction held 10 bases outside the gene matches.

The chain employs TRBV11-2 and TRBJ1-3; the match to TRBD1 covers 7 bases. V shed 7 bases and J 3 bases; nucleotides not matched to a gene: 12. The germline CDR1 and CDR2 sequences are SGHAT and FQNNGV. This CDR3 spans 16 amino acids. This chain's CDR3 is CASTRRLGGSGNTIYF. The CDR3 coding sequence is TGTGCCAGCACTCGAAGGTTAGGGGGCAGTGGAAACACCATATATTTT.

This clone has more than one count but fewer than ten. This rearrangement joins TRBV6-2 or TRBV6-3 to TRBJ1-2, with D unresolved. Per germline, CDR1 MNHEY and CDR2 SVGEGT. V lost 2 bases and J lost 3, with 16 bases in between. The CDR3 loop spans 16 amino acids. The CDR3 nucleotides read TGTGCCAGCAGTTACCCCCCGGGAGAATGGTACTATGGCTACACCTTC. It codes for CASSYPPGEWYYGYTF.

V gene TRBV12-3 or TRBV12-4 combines with J gene TRBJ1-1, with TRBD1 as a possible D gene (6 bases). Deletions cut 6 bases from V and 5 bases from J, with 13 bases between. This CDR3 is 13 amino acids long. In DNA, the CDR3 is TGTGCCAGCAGGACCTTACAGGGTACTGAAGCTTTCTTT. Translating gives CASRTLQGTEAFF.

V usage is TRBV2 and J usage is TRBJ1-2, with 10 bases matching TRBD1. The junction had 5 bases not matched to a gene; V was cut back by 4 bases and J by 12 bases. The CDR3 is made up of 12 amino acids. From germline, CDR1 is SNHLY and CDR2 FYNNEI. The DNA for the CDR3 is TGTGCCAGCAGTGGGGACAGGGGTTCTAACACCTTC. This codes for CASSGDRGSNTF.